The 7 T cell receptor beta chains reported below all come from one sample, sequenced in a study of blood T cells in healthy people across ages. Primers used in a second PCR of roughly 7 to 11 cycles were a sample-barcoded 5' primer and a J-beta primer mix. Each CDR3 protein gets one entry after TCRdb re-called the 5' RACE reads with MiXCR. The table lists approximately 1.5 million distinct CDR3 sequences, roughly 30% of them singletons. The sequenced sample was blood. All receptors derive from a woman under 40 in good health.

V and J are TRBV2 and TRBJ1-1, with D perhaps matching TRBD1 (6 bases). Germline V gene sequence: CDR1 SNHLY, CDR2 FYNNEI. This CDR3 comprises 14 residues. Between the trimmed V and J ends, which lost 9 bases and 0 bases, there was a span of 14 bases. CDR3 amino acids: CASVYGQMNTEAFF. The DNA of the CDR3 is TGTGCCAGTGTTTACGGACAGATGAACACTGAAGCTTTCTTT. The whole variable domain, filled in from reference TRBV2 and TRBJ1-1, reads EPEVTQTPSHQVTQMGQEVILRCVPISNHLYFYWYRQILGQKVEFLVSFYNNEISEKSEIFDDQFSVERPDGSNFTLKIRSTKLEDSAMYFCASVYGQMNTEAFFGQGTRLTVV.

This clonotype was recorded many times. The chain combines TRBV7-3 with TRBJ2-3, with 8 bases fitting TRBD2. V gave up 4 bases and J gave up 6 bases; unmatched junction bases: 9. CDR3 length equals 15 residues. CDR1 and CDR2 (germline): SGHTA, FQGTGA. The CDR3 spells CASSSRDGGADTQYF. DNA for the CDR3: TGTGCCAGCAGCTCCCGGGACGGGGGGGCGGATACGCAGTATTTT.

The gene calls are TRBV15 and TRBJ2-5, with 9 bases aligning to TRBD2. The ends lost 5 bases at V and 5 bases at J; junction bases unmatched: 12. The CDR3 has 16 residues. Germline lookup yields CDR1 LNHNV and CDR2 YYDKDF (reference sequence). CDR3 sequence reads: CATSLWGSGSQETQYF. The CDR3 bases are TGTGCCACCAGCCTGTGGGGTAGCGGGAGCCAGGAGACCCAGTACTTC.

The CDR3 DNA sequence: TGTGCCATCAGTGGGTCGTCGGACCCCTACGAGCAGTACTTC. This translates into CAISGSSDPYEQYF. The chain has TRBV10-3 and TRBJ2-7, with D hard to call. This CDR3 spans 14 amino acids. In germline, CDR1 is ENHRY, CDR2 SYGVKD. The V and J ends lost 4 bases and 2 bases respectively, with 12 bases between them.

The chain has TRBV28 and TRBJ2-3; TRBD2 agrees at 7 bases. This CDR3 region has 15 residues. V lost 4 bases, J lost 3 bases, and 7 bases stayed unmatched. Germline V gene data show CDR1 as MDHEN and CDR2 as SYDVKM. The CDR3 DNA follows: TGTGCCAGCAGTTCTCCGGGGGGTGTAACAGATACGCAGTATTTT. Translation gives CASSSPGGVTDTQYF.

Comments on this clonotype: At one boundary the junction diverges from the germline segment, which might be a read error. V is TRBV11-2 and J is TRBJ2-5; possible D gene TRBD1, 5 bases. Germline V lookup: CDR1 SGHAT, CDR2 FQNNGV. This CDR3 comprises 13 residues. CDR3 sequence (DNA): TGTGCCAGCAGCACTTATGGACAAGAGACCCGGTACTTC. Translation gives CASSTYGQETRYF. Based on the CDR3 plus reference TRBV11-2 and TRBJ2-5, the full variable domain is EAGVAQSPRYKIIEKRQSVAFWCNPISGHATLYWYQQILGQGPKLLIQFQNNGVVDDSQLPKDRFSAERLKGVDSTLKIQPAKLEDSAVYLCASSTYGQETRYFGPGTRLLVL.

The V and J genes are TRBV29-1 and TRBJ1-5; TRBD1 matches at 7 bases. V lost 7 bases and J lost 0; bases outside the gene matches: 15. The CDR3 totals 17 residues. CDR1 is SQVTM and CDR2 is ANQGSEA in the germline V gene. CDR3 sequence: CSADSGQLNDSNQPQHF. Written as DNA, the CDR3 is TGCAGCGCTGACTCGGGACAGCTCAACGATAGCAATCAGCCCCAGCATTTT.